This entry is about one T cell receptor (beta chain). The antigen remains unidentified. These data are taken from a study of blood T cells in healthy people across ages. Study background: For every two T cells, template switching captured about one barcoded beta molecule.

General study points: In the absence of known donor CMV status, changes in expanded clonotypes were possibly confounded.

The use of a sample-barcoded 5' primer and a J-beta primer mix characterized a second PCR of roughly 6 to 11 cycles. TCRdb ran MiXCR on the 5' RACE reads and lists one entry per CDR3 protein. This table has about 900,000 distinct CDR3 sequences, 60% to 80% appearing once. The sample providers were healthy Caucasian people from Russia, aged about 6 to 90. The V gene's germline CDR1 is LGHNT and CDR2 FRNRAP. This CDR3 comprises 15 residues. J lost 2 bases, V lost 7 bases, and 8 bases had no gene match. The V gene is TRBV12-5, the J gene TRBJ2-5, with 9 positions matching TRBD2. This TCR derives from a man aged 25-45 years in good health. What was sequenced was blood. This chain's CDR3 is CASAKGLASQETQYF. In DNA, the CDR3 is TGTGCTAGTGCCAAGGGACTAGCCTCACAAGAGACCCAGTACTTC.